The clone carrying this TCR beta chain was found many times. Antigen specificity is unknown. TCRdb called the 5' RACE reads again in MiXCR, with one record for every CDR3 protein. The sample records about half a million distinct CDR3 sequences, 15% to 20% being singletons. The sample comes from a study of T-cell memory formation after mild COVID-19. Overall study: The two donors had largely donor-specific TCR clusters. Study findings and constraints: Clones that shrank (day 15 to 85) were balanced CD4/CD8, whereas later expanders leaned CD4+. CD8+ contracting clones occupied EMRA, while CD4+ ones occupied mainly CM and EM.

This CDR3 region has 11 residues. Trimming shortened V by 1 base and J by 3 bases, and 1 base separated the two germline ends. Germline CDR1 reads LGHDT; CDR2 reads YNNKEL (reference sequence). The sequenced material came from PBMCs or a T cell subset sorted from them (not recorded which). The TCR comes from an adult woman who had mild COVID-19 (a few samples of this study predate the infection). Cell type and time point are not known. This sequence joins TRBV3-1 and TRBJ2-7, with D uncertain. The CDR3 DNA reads TGTGCCAGCAGCCAAGTCTACGAGCAGTACTTC. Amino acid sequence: CASSQVYEQYF.